One sample yielded the 24 T cell receptor beta chains listed below, sequenced in a study of T cell clonality in common variable immunodeficiency (dated by TCRdb to the mid-2010s). Library construction relied on the immunoSEQ multiplex PCR assay. TCRdb took this table from immuneACCESS and kept in-frame rearrangements with V and J called. Such tables lack part of the clones; where checked against another copy, unresolved V genes explain under half of the gap, and the rest is unexplained. The sample has some 60,000 clones on record, with no singletons. Approximately 1.6% of the sample belongs to the ten largest clones. What was sequenced was peripheral blood mononuclear cells. These receptors all come from a person between 18 and 75 years old in good health.

This clone was detected many times. Read sequence stops 3 residues before the CDR3 end, and the germline J gene provides the missing end. The V gene is TRBV7-3, the J gene TRBJ1-1, with D perhaps matching TRBD1 (5 bases). Germline V lookup: CDR1 SGHTA, CDR2 FQGTGA. Trimming removed 2 bases at V and 3 bases at J, with 7 bases between. The length of the CDR3 is 13 residues. The CDR3 region is CASSLWGDTEAFF. The covered CDR3 bases are TGTGCCAGCAGCTTATGGGGCGACACTGAA.

This clone was detected many times. Read coverage stops 3 residues before the CDR3 terminus; the germline J gene supplies the remainder. V gene TRBV12-3 or TRBV12-4 combines with J gene TRBJ2-5, with 13 positions matching TRBD2. V gave up 6 bases and J gave up 5 bases; unmatched junction bases: 15. CDR3 size: 18 residues. The DNA read from the CDR3 is TGTGCCAGCAGCTACAAGGGGGCCACTAGCGGGAGGGGGGAGACC. Translation gives CASSYKGATSGRGET. The whole CDR3 protein reads CASSYKGATSGRGETQYF.

This clone was seen ten or more times. The part of the CDR3 DNA that was read is TGTGCCAGCAGCTCCAGGTCGGACAATGAG. Translating it yields CASSSRSDNE. The whole CDR3 sequence is CASSSRSDNEQFF. The chain recombines TRBV7-9 with TRBJ2-1; D is unresolved. The CDR3 end lies 3 residues beyond the end of the read and is filled in from the germline J gene. Germline lookup yields CDR1 SEHNR and CDR2 FQNEAQ (reference sequence). This CDR3 contains 13 residues. Trimming left V 4 bases short and J 5 bases short, with 9 bases between.

This clone has a count of ten or more. The sequence runs out 3 residues before the end of the CDR3; the remainder is reconstructed from the germline J gene. The J gene is TRBJ2-5, the V gene TRBV20-1, with TRBD1 matching over 10 bases. This CDR3 is built from 15 residues. CDR1 is DFQATT, CDR2 SNEGSKA, per germline (reference sequence). V shed 4 bases and J 5 bases; nucleotides not matched to a gene: 10. Incomplete CDR3 DNA: TGCAGTGCTATTAGACAGGGGGCGTTTGGGGAGACC. It codes for CSAIRQGAFGET. The full-length CDR3 reads as CSAIRQGAFGETQYF.

This clone was seen ten or more times. This CDR3 is CASSVGLAGVTDTQYF. CDR3 DNA, as far as it was read: TGTGCCAGCAGCGTAGGACTAGCGGGAGTCACAGATACG. The rearrangement uses TRBV5-4 and TRBJ2-3, with 13 bases identical to TRBD2. The CDR3 end lies 3 residues beyond the end of the read and is filled in from the germline J gene. The length of the CDR3 is 16 residues. Germline V gene lookup returns CDR1 SGHNT and CDR2 YYREEE (reference sequence). Trimming cost V 4 bases and J 2 bases; bases outside gene matches: 4.

The table lists this clone with many counts. The read terminates 3 residues before the CDR3 end, so the remaining end is supplied by the germline J gene. The chain is built from TRBV7-8 and TRBJ1-1, with 8 positions matching TRBD1. Trimming took 4 bases from V and 3 from J; bases not matched to a gene: 4. The CDR3 is made up of 14 amino acids. CDR1 and CDR2 from the germline V gene are SGHVS and FQNEAQ. Partial CDR3 DNA: TGTGCCAGCAGCTCCACAGGGGGGGACACTGAA. Protein: CASSSTGGDTE. The complete CDR3 reads CASSSTGGDTEAFF.

This clone was counted at least ten times. The read gets to within 3 residues of the CDR3 end, and the germline J gene fills in the rest. The chain carries TRBV7-2 and TRBJ2-7; 7 positions agree with TRBD2. Germline V gene lookup returns CDR1 SGHTA and CDR2 FQGNSA. CDR3 length: 15 amino acids. Unmatched junction bases numbered 9, after V lost 5 bases and J lost 2 bases. CDR3 bases read: TGTGCCAGCAGCCCGGTGGGGGGGGGAGCCTACGAG. Encoded protein: CASSPVGGGAYE. From start to end, the CDR3 is CASSPVGGGAYEQYF.

This clone showed up many times. Read sequence stops 3 residues before the CDR3 end, and the germline J gene provides the missing end. J is TRBJ2-2 and V is TRBV4-1; tentatively, D is TRBD2 (6 bases). This CDR3 region has 15 residues. Germline loops: CDR1 MGHRA, CDR2 YSYEKL. The V end lost 1 base, the J end lost 6 bases, and 12 bases lay between the germline ends. The CDR3 loop is CASSQGAGYPGELFF. The part of the CDR3 DNA that was read is TGCGCCAGCAGCCAAGGGGCGGGGTACCCCGGGGAG.

In this sample, this clone turned up many times. The read terminates 3 residues before the CDR3 end, so the remaining end is supplied by the germline J gene. The rearrangement links TRBV20-1 to TRBJ2-1, with 10 bases fitting TRBD2. Per the germline V gene, CDR1 is DFQATT and CDR2 is SNEGSKA (reference sequence). J gave up 4 bases and V 6 bases, and 6 bases lay outside the gene matches. This CDR3 is 14 amino acids long. CDR3 residues: CSAERTSGYNEQFF. Incomplete CDR3 DNA: TGCAGTGCAGAAAGGACTAGCGGTTACAATGAG.

This clone was detected ten times or more. The CDR3 goes on 3 residues after the read ends, and that part is filled in from the germline J gene. V and J are TRBV19 and TRBJ1-6; perhaps TRBD1 as D (5 bases). Deletions cut 2 bases from V and 9 bases from J, with 14 bases between. The CDR3 is 15 amino acids. From germline, CDR1 is LNHDA and CDR2 SQIVND (reference sequence). CDR3 residues: CASSITGTEGSPLHF. The part of the CDR3 DNA that was read is TGTGCCAGTAGTATAACAGGTACCGAAGGTTCACCC.

This clone has a handful of counts. From the germline J gene comes the end of the CDR3, since the read stops 3 residues before it. The J gene is TRBJ2-1, the V gene TRBV10-2, with 9 bases that match TRBD2. The germline V gene has CDR1 WSHSY and CDR2 SAAADI. The CDR3 sequence is 19 residues long. Trimming removed 3 bases from V and 1 base from J; junction bases left unmatched: 13. CDR3 sequence: CASSDLAGYSRRSYNEQFF. Incomplete CDR3 DNA: TGCGCCAGCAGTGACCTAGCGGGATATAGTCGGCGATCCTACAATGAG.

This clone has ten or more counts. The read ends 3 residues before the CDR3 terminus; that terminus is restored from the germline J gene. The chain uses TRBV5-1 and TRBJ2-3, with D maybe TRBD1 (5 bases). The germline CDR1 and CDR2 sequences are SGHRS and YFSETQ. V lost 3 bases to trimming and J lost 0 bases, with 14 bases between them. The CDR3 spans 16 residues. CDR3 residues: CASSWGERASTDTQYF. CDR3 DNA, as far as it was read: TGCGCCAGCAGCTGGGGCGAGAGAGCGAGCACAGATACG.

This clone was detected ten times or more. The CDR3 goes on 3 residues after the read ends, and that part is filled in from the germline J gene. V and J are TRBV6-2 or TRBV6-3 and TRBJ1-3; D is perhaps TRBD1 (6 bases). The CDR3 has 15 amino acids. V was clipped by 6 bases and J by 2 bases, with 14 bases between them. Germline lookup yields CDR1 MNHEY and CDR2 SVGEGT. The sequenced part of the CDR3 DNA is TGTGCCAGCAGCCCCGGGACACTTCCTGGAAACACC. It codes for CASSPGTLPGNT. The full CDR3 reads CASSPGTLPGNTIYF.

This clone was recorded many times. The read terminates 3 residues ahead of where the CDR3 ends, so the germline J gene completes it. The chain links TRBV6-2 or TRBV6-3 to TRBJ2-1; the match to TRBD2 covers 10 bases. CDR1 is MNHEY and CDR2 is SVGEGT in the germline V gene. This CDR3 region has 14 residues. V was pared by 4 bases and J by 8 bases, with 5 bases of the junction left unmatched. CDR3: CASSSSGSVDEQFF. Incomplete CDR3 DNA: TGTGCCAGCAGTTCTAGCGGGAGTGTGGATGAG.

This clone was detected many times. The observed sequence ends 3 residues before the CDR3 terminus, with the missing tail filled in from the germline J gene. The rearrangement links TRBV7-8 to TRBJ2-1, with TRBD2 identical over 10 bases. The junction had 5 bases not matched to a gene; V was cut back by 2 bases and J by 4 bases. This CDR3 spans 16 amino acids. Germline CDR1 and CDR2: SGHVS and FQNEAQ. This chain's CDR3 is CASSLPSGRQYNEQFF. The covered CDR3 bases are TGTGCCAGCAGCTTACCTAGCGGGAGACAGTACAATGAG.

This clone was seen many times. The missing CDR3 end, 3 residues past where the read stops, is filled in from the germline J gene. The rearrangement joins TRBV19 to TRBJ2-1; 12 nucleotides agree with TRBD2. The CDR3 runs 15 residues. V lost 4 bases to trimming and J lost 3 bases; unmatched junction nucleotides: 1. The germline gives CDR1 LNHDA, CDR2 SQIVND (reference sequence). The CDR3 here is CASSRTSGNYNEQFF. CDR3 DNA, as far as it was read: TGTGCCAGTAGTAGGACTAGCGGGAACTACAATGAG.

This clone showed up just a few times. The read finishes 3 residues shy of the CDR3 end, and the germline J gene is used to complete it. J is TRBJ2-7 and V is TRBV7-9; maybe TRBD1 (5 bases). The CDR3 length is 15 residues. The V and J ends lost 4 bases and 2 bases respectively, with 15 bases between them. Per germline, CDR1 SEHNR and CDR2 FQNEAQ (reference sequence). The sequenced CDR3 bases are TGTGCCAGCAGCTCCAAGGACAAGCCGGCCTACGAG. Translation gives CASSSKDKPAYE. The CDR3 as a whole reads CASSSKDKPAYEQYF.

This clone appeared many times. The missing CDR3 end, 3 residues past where the read stops, is filled in from the germline J gene. This sequence joins TRBV20-1 and TRBJ2-7, with 9 bases aligning to TRBD2. V was clipped by 6 bases and J by 1 base; unmatched bases: 7. The CDR3 length is 14 residues. The germline gives CDR1 DFQATT, CDR2 SNEGSKA (reference sequence). CDR3 amino acids: CSAHNSGRSYEQYF. The DNA read from the CDR3 is TGCAGTGCCCATAATAGCGGGAGATCCTACGAG.

At least ten counts were recorded for this clone. From the germline J gene comes the end of the CDR3, since the read stops 3 residues before it. The chain recombines TRBV5-1 with TRBJ2-2, with 14 positions matching TRBD2. In germline, CDR1 is SGHRS, CDR2 YFSETQ. The CDR3 consists of 18 residues. J was trimmed by 4 bases and V by 0 bases; bases with no gene match: 5. CDR3 residues: CASSLEPGTSGSTGELFF. The part of the CDR3 DNA that was read is TGCGCCAGCAGCTTGGAACCGGGGACTAGCGGGAGCACCGGGGAG.

At least ten counts were recorded for this clone. The CDR3 end lies 3 residues beyond the end of the read and is filled in from the germline J gene. This rearrangement joins TRBV20-1 to TRBJ2-1; 10 bases match TRBD2. This CDR3 spans 15 amino acids. V lost 5 bases, J lost 7 bases, and 11 bases stayed unmatched. Germline CDR1 DFQATT, CDR2 SNEGSKA (reference sequence). CDR3 DNA (partial): TGCAGTGCTCCAAAGGTGGCTAGCGGGAGTAATGAG. Translating gives CSAPKVASGSNE. The full CDR3 protein is CSAPKVASGSNEQFF.

This clone was seen many times. Coverage ceases 3 residues before the CDR3 finishes, and the germline J gene fills in the end. This chain uses TRBV19 with TRBJ2-7, with 8 bases that match TRBD2. Germline V lookup: CDR1 LNHDA, CDR2 SQIVND (reference sequence). There are 14 residues in the CDR3. V trimming: 5 bases; J trimming: 5 bases; junction bases outside the gene matches: 8. The CDR3 loop reads CASSQWREEDEQYF. The CDR3 bases that were read are TGTGCCAGTAGTCAATGGCGGGAGGAAGACGAG.

This clone was recorded at least ten times. The CDR3 extends 3 residues past the end of the read, so its final part is completed from the germline J gene. This sequence joins TRBV28 and TRBJ1-2; D might be TRBD1 (6 bases). Deletions cut 5 bases from V and 2 bases from J, with 12 bases between. CDR1 and CDR2 (germline): MDHEN, SYDVKM. The CDR3 consists of 14 residues. CDR3 DNA (partial): TGTGCCAGCAGTCGGGACACAAAAAACTATGGC. Encoded protein: CASSRDTKNYG. The entire CDR3 protein is CASSRDTKNYGYTF.

This clone was counted many times. The read ends 3 residues before the CDR3 terminus; that terminus is restored from the germline J gene. The chain joins TRBV28 to TRBJ2-7, with 7 bases that match TRBD1. Germline lookup yields CDR1 MDHEN and CDR2 SYDVKM. The CDR3 is made up of 17 amino acids. J lost 2 bases, V lost 6 bases, and 16 bases had no gene match. The sequenced CDR3 bases are TGTGCCAGCAGCCCATTGGATTATGGGACAGCAGCCTACGAG. Protein sequence: CASSPLDYGTAAYE. The complete CDR3 protein is CASSPLDYGTAAYEQYF.

This clone was counted at least ten times. A read error may account for a junction end that differs from germline. The sequenced fragment ends 3 residues before the CDR3 boundary, so the rest is inferred from the germline J gene. The gene calls are TRBV4-2 and TRBJ2-5; TRBD2 aligns across 9 bases. Germline CDR1 and CDR2: LGHNA and YNFKEQ. The CDR3 is made up of 17 amino acids. CDR3 DNA, as far as it was read: TGCGCCAGCAGCCAAGAGGTGACTAGCGGAGTCCAAGAGACC. This translates into CASSQEVTSGVQET. The entire CDR3 sequence reads CASSQEVTSGVQETQYF.